The source of this TCR beta chain is a study of metastatic and nonmetastatic thyroid tumors. Turning to the study itself: Repertoires from blood and tumor or nodule tissue of malignant and benign thyroid patients were compared.

Trimming removed 6 bases at V and 9 bases at J, with 18 bases between. The CDR3 consists of 14 residues. In germline, CDR1 is SGHTA, CDR2 FQGNSA. With MiXCR, TCRdb reprocessed the PCR reads. The table includes about 43,000 clones, more than 3% detected once. All patients reached thyroid surgery having received no treatment beforehand. In its sample, this clone was seen a few times. This receptor was identified in a female donor with papillary thyroid cancer or a benign thyroid nodule (not recorded which). Some clones in this sample may be carry-over from other donors' samples. The sample consisted of blood. The chain joins TRBV7-2 to TRBJ1-5, with TRBD1 as a possible D gene (6 bases). The CDR3 nucleotides are TGTGCCAGCAGTCCAGAGGCAGGGGAACGGCCCCAGCATTTT. Protein: CASSPEAGERPQHF.